A selection of T cell receptor beta chains follows, all from one sample in a study of T-cell memory formation after mild COVID-19. TCRdb passed the 5' RACE reads through MiXCR, listing each CDR3 protein once. The profile shows a few hundred thousand distinct CDR3 sequences, 7.5% to 9.5% of them singletons. What was sequenced was PBMCs or a T cell subset sorted from them (not recorded which). Receptors originate from a man aged 18 to 30 who had mild COVID-19 (a few samples of this study predate the infection). Cell type and time point are not known. CDR3s include the opening cysteine and the closing phenylalanine or tryptophan. The D gene is left open where the match is weak. Not all rows give a size; the values are once, few, many and, for expanded clones, a class.

j_gene,d_gene,v_gene,abundance,CDR3nt,CDR3aa
TRBJ1-1,.,TRBV5-1,few,TGCGCCAGCAGCTTTGGGACTAACACTGAAGCTTTCTTT,CASSFGTNTEAFF
TRBJ2-3,.,TRBV19,few,TGTGCCAGTACCCCCGACGGCGCCACAGATACGCAGTATTTT,CASTPDGATDTQYF
TRBJ1-2,TRBD1,TRBV10-1,few,TGCGCCAGCAGTGAAACACAGGGGGCTAGCTATGGCTACACCTTC,CASSETQGASYGYTF
TRBJ2-3,.,TRBV5-1,.,TGCGCCAGCAAATATAATACAGATACGCAGTATTTT,CASKYNTDTQYF
TRBJ1-1,.,TRBV5-1,many,TGCGCCAGCAGCTTGGATGGTCAGCCGGACACTGAAGCTTTCTTT,CASSLDGQPDTEAFF
TRBJ1-2,.,TRBV27,.,TGTGCCAGCATGGGGGGAGTTAGCTATGGCTACACCTTC,CASMGGVSYGYTF
TRBJ2-7,.,TRBV6-5,few,TGTGCCAGCAGAAGAATTCAGACCTACGAGCAGTACTTC,CASRRIQTYEQYF
TRBJ2-1,.,TRBV6-2/TRBV6-3,.,TGTGCCAGCAGTTACTACTACAATGAGCAGTTCTTC,CASSYYYNEQFF
TRBJ2-1,.,TRBV7-6,.,TGTGCCAGCAGCCGGATGGGCGGGGATGGTGAGCAGTTCTTC,CASSRMGGDGEQFF
TRBJ2-1,TRBD1,TRBV4-2,few,TGTGCCAGCAGCCAAGATTCTGGCCAGGGGGTGTTCTTC,CASSQDSGQGVFF
TRBJ2-1,TRBD1,TRBV7-2,many,TGTGCCAGCAGCCAGACAGGGATTGAGCAGTTCTTC,CASSQTGIEQFF
TRBJ2-3,.,TRBV20-1,few,TGCAGTACTAGACCCCGAGTCCTGACAGATACGCAGTATTTT,CSTRPRVLTDTQYF
TRBJ1-1,.,TRBV29-1,many,TGCAGCGTTGCACCGGGTTGGGGGATGAACACTGAAGCTTTCTTT,CSVAPGWGMNTEAFF
TRBJ2-7,TRBD1,TRBV5-1,many,TGCGCCAGCAGCTTGGCCGGGACAGGGGCCTACGAGCAGTACTTC,CASSLAGTGAYEQYF
TRBJ1-1,TRBD1,TRBV12-3/TRBV12-4,many,TGTGCCAGCAGAAGGGGGCTGAGCACTGAAGCTTTCTTT,CASRRGLSTEAFF
TRBJ2-2,.,TRBV6-4,.,TGTGCCAGCAGTGACTCAGGGGATAACGGGGAGCTGTTTTTT,CASSDSGDNGELFF
TRBJ2-2,.,TRBV4-3,few,TGCGCCAGCAGCCAAGAAGGGGGGTTCGGGGAGCTGTTTTTT,CASSQEGGFGELFF
TRBJ2-1,.,TRBV3-1,.,TGTGCCAGCAGCTTAGAACAGGGACTTGAGCAGTTCTTC,CASSLEQGLEQFF
TRBJ1-1,.,TRBV5-4,few,TGTGCCAGCAGCTTGAAAGGCACTTCCTACTCTGAAGCTTTCTTT,CASSLKGTSYSEAFF
TRBJ2-3,TRBD2,TRBV6-5,many,TGTGCCAGCAGTCAGCGGGGGGGCCCCGATACGCAGTATTTT,CASSQRGGPDTQYF
TRBJ2-1,.,TRBV14,few,TGTGCCAGCAGCCCAATATACAGAGATAAAGTCGATGAGCAGTTCTTC,CASSPIYRDKVDEQFF
TRBJ2-7,.,TRBV12-3/TRBV12-4,.,TGTGCCAGCAGTTTGCGCGGGACAAAAGACTACGAGCAGTACTTC,CASSLRGTKDYEQYF
TRBJ2-5,.,TRBV5-1,few,TGCGCCAGCAGCTTGGCCGGTAGTTTGGAGGAGACCCAGTACTTC,CASSLAGSLEETQYF
TRBJ2-3,TRBD2,TRBV5-1,many,TGCGCCAGCAGCCAGGGACTAGCGGGGGCAGATACGCAGTATTTT,CASSQGLAGADTQYF
TRBJ2-3,TRBD2,TRBV20-1,few,TGCAGTGCTAGTGTACTAGCGGGGGGGAGTACAGATACGCAGTATTTT,CSASVLAGGSTDTQYF
TRBJ2-2,.,TRBV27,few,TGTGCCAGCAGTCCCACCTGGGACATTCGCGCCGGGGAGCTGTTTTTT,CASSPTWDIRAGELFF
TRBJ2-7,.,TRBV27,many,TGTGCCAGCCGGGGGACGTGGGACTCCTACGAGCAGTACTTC,CASRGTWDSYEQYF
TRBJ2-5,.,TRBV12-3/TRBV12-4,many,TGTGCCAGCAGTTTTGGGCAGGCGGGGGAGACCCAGTACTTC,CASSFGQAGETQYF
TRBJ2-3,TRBD2,TRBV5-1,.,TGCGCCAGCAGCAGGGGAGGGACGGGCACAGATACGCAGTATTTT,CASSRGGTGTDTQYF
TRBJ2-1,TRBD2,TRBV5-1,.,TGCGCCAGCAAAAACGGGGGGGCCGGGGATGAGCAGTTCTTC,CASKNGGAGDEQFF
TRBJ1-6,.,TRBV10-3,many,TGTGCCATCTCCAAGGGCCCGGCCATCGGTTCACCCCTCCACTTT,CAISKGPAIGSPLHF
TRBJ2-5,.,TRBV12-3/TRBV12-4,.,TGTGCCAGCAGCCAACAGGGGGGGATGGAGACCCAGTACTTC,CASSQQGGMETQYF
TRBJ2-1,TRBD2,TRBV2,.,TGTGCCAGCAGACCACAGACTAGCGGGGGGGCCAGGCAGTTCTTC,CASRPQTSGGARQFF
TRBJ1-3,.,TRBV24-1,few,TGTGCCACCCAGAAGGCCCCTGGAAACACCATATATTTT,CATQKAPGNTIYF
TRBJ2-5,.,TRBV4-3,many,TGCGCCAGCAGCCAAGCCCCGGAAGAGACCCAGTACTTC,CASSQAPEETQYF
TRBJ1-1,TRBD1,TRBV7-2,many,TGTGCCAGCAGCCCACTTGGGACAGGGGTTTCAGCTTTCTTT,CASSPLGTGVSAFF
TRBJ2-5,TRBD1,TRBV5-5,.,TGTGCCAGCAGCCCCGAGACAGGGGGCAGGTTCGGAGAGACCCAGTACTTC,CASSPETGGRFGETQYF
TRBJ1-1,.,TRBV25-1,few,TGTGCCAGCGAATCCACGGGGTTGGGGAACACTGAAGCTTTCTTT,CASESTGLGNTEAFF
TRBJ1-1,.,TRBV3-1,few,TGTGCCAGCAGCCAAGGCTGGGGCACTGAAGCTTTCTTT,CASSQGWGTEAFF
TRBJ2-5,.,TRBV7-9,many,TGTGCCAGCAGCTGGAAAGGGGCCCGGGAGACCCAGTACTTC,CASSWKGARETQYF
TRBJ1-2,.,TRBV6-5,few,TGTGCCAGCAGTTACTTCTCTGGGGATGGCTACACCTTC,CASSYFSGDGYTF
TRBJ2-1,.,TRBV5-1,many,TGCGCCAGCAGTCCCCGGAGGGGGAATGAGCAGTTCTTC,CASSPRRGNEQFF
TRBJ2-2,.,TRBV7-2,.,TGTGCCAGCAGCTCTCGACAGGGAGGCGGGGAGCTGTTTTTT,CASSSRQGGGELFF
TRBJ2-7,.,TRBV5-1,many,TGCGCCAGCAGCTTGGTTGGGGGGGAGCAGTACTTC,CASSLVGGEQYF
TRBJ2-1,TRBD2,TRBV20-1,.,TGCAGTGCAGAACTAGCGGGGGTCTACAATGAGCAGTTCTTC,CSAELAGVYNEQFF
TRBJ2-1,TRBD2,TRBV7-6,many,TGTGCCAGCAGCTTAGAGTTTAGCGGGGCAAGCTCCTACAATGAGCAGTTCTTC,CASSLEFSGASSYNEQFF
TRBJ2-5,.,TRBV6-2/TRBV6-3,.,TGTGCCAGCAGTTACAGGGAGTACCAAGAGACCCAGTACTTC,CASSYREYQETQYF
TRBJ2-1,.,TRBV9,.,TGTGCCAGCAGCGTAGGCAGACCTATTTACAATGAGCAGTTCTTC,CASSVGRPIYNEQFF
TRBJ1-2,.,TRBV20-1,.,TGCAGTGCTACGTCTCCCCTGGGGTACTATGGCTACACCTTC,CSATSPLGYYGYTF
TRBJ2-5,.,TRBV28,.,TGTGCCAGCAGTTTTTACAGGGATCAAGAGACCCAGTACTTC,CASSFYRDQETQYF
TRBJ1-2,.,TRBV6-6,few,TGTGCCAGCAGAGTCGACGGAGGCTACACCTTC,CASRVDGGYTF
TRBJ2-3,TRBD2,TRBV14,few,TGTGCCAGCAGCCTATTCGGGGGGGATACGCAGTATTTT,CASSLFGGDTQYF
TRBJ1-2,TRBD1,TRBV28,.,TGTGCCAGCAGTCCCGGGGGACAGAACTATGGCTACACCTTC,CASSPGGQNYGYTF
TRBJ1-6,TRBD1,TRBV20-1,few,TGCAGTGCTTCCCGACAGGGGTTTGATAATTCACCCCTCCACTTT,CSASRQGFDNSPLHF
TRBJ1-1,TRBD1,TRBV6-5,few,TGTGCCAGCAGCCGAACTGAACCGAACAGGGGCGCTGAAGCTTTCTTT,CASSRTEPNRGAEAFF
TRBJ2-1,.,TRBV2,many,TGTGCCAGCAGCCGGACTAACAATGAGCAGTTCTTC,CASSRTNNEQFF
TRBJ1-6,.,TRBV9,few,TGTGCCAGCAGCGAGGGCAGGGCCGTTAATTCACCCCTCCACTTT,CASSEGRAVNSPLHF